These 32 T cell receptor beta chains were sequenced from one sample in a study of T-cell reconstitution after alpha-beta-depleted transplantation in children. It was with unique molecular identifiers that the TCRbeta library was prepared. MiXCR, applied by TCRdb to the PCR reads, yields one record per CDR3 protein. The table has about 91,000 distinct CDR3 sequences, roughly 8.3% seen once. This material consisted of PBMCs from the stem cell graft donor, taken from the stem cell graft. The receptors derive from a human donor who donated a stem cell graft to a child with congenital amegakaryocytic thrombocytopenia.

Ten or more counts support this clonotype. The CDR3 protein is CASSLGGSLATNEKLFF. The CDR3 bases are TGTGCCAGCAGTTTAGGAGGCAGCCTTGCAACTAATGAAAAACTGTTTTTT. The chain uses TRBV28 and TRBJ1-4, with D unclear. V shed 2 bases and J shed 0 bases, with 13 bases lying between them. This CDR3 has 17 residues. CDR1 MDHEN and CDR2 SYDVKM come from the germline V gene.

This clonotype was detected ten times or more. The V gene is TRBV12-3 or TRBV12-4, the J gene TRBJ2-5, with D perhaps TRBD1 or TRBD2 (6 bases each). V shed 4 bases and J shed 7 bases, with 13 bases lying between them. The CDR3 length is 13 residues. CDR3: CASSSNREVTQYF. CDR3 bases: TGTGCCAGCAGTTCAAACAGGGAGGTGACCCAGTACTTC.

This clonotype was seen many times. CDR3 sequence: CASSLSGLDEQYF. CDR3 DNA: TGTGCCAGCAGTTTAAGCGGGTTGGACGAGCAGTACTTC. The rearrangement uses TRBV12-3 or TRBV12-4 and TRBJ2-7; D possibly corresponds to TRBD2 (6 bases). With 2 bases removed from V and 5 bases from J, the gap between germline ends came to 10 bases. This CDR3 is 13 amino acids long.

This clonotype was seen many times. V gene TRBV7-2 combines with J gene TRBJ1-1; the D is unclear. The CDR3 length is 14 residues. Germline V gene sequence: CDR1 SGHTA, CDR2 FQGNSA. Deletions cut 2 bases from V and 6 bases from J, with 13 bases between. CDR3 nucleotides: TGTGCCAGCAGCTTATTGTACCGATCCCCTGAAGCTTTCTTT. Protein: CASSLLYRSPEAFF.

Regarding this clonotype: The final CDR3 position lacks the conserved phenylalanine or tryptophan, pointing to a likely read error. The V and J genes are TRBV4-3 and TRBJ2-3, with TRBD1 as a possible D gene (5 bases). V lost 3 bases and J lost 2, with 12 bases in between. The CDR3 consists of 15 residues. CDR1 is LGHNA and CDR2 is YSLEER in the germline V gene. The CDR3 reads CASSQGRRSTDTQYL. CDR3 nucleotides: TGCGCCAGCAGCCAGGGGCGTAGGTCCACAGATACGCAGTATTTG.

This clonotype appeared many times. The J gene is TRBJ1-2, the V gene TRBV29-1; D is possibly TRBD1 (5 bases). V was shortened by 5 bases and J by 5 bases, with 15 bases between the two germline ends. The CDR3 runs 13 residues. Germline lookup yields CDR1 SQVTM and CDR2 ANQGSEA. The chain's CDR3 is CSVIGGAGYGYTF. CDR3 sequence (DNA): TGCAGCGTTATAGGAGGGGCGGGGTATGGCTACACCTTC.

With respect to this clonotype: This may stem from a read error, because a much larger clone lies one nucleotide away. The V and J genes are TRBV7-2 and TRBJ1-2, with D hard to call. Germline CDR1 is SGHTA and CDR2 is FQGNSA. CDR3 length: 13 residues. This chain's CDR3 is CATSLARGNGYTF. The CDR3 nucleotides read TGTGCCACCAGCTTAGCTCGGGGAAACGGCTACACCTTC.

This clonotype has a count of ten or more. The chain's CDR3 is CASSEEGRSSYEQYF. The CDR3, as DNA: TGTGCCAGCAGTGAGGAGGGACGCAGCTCCTACGAGCAGTACTTC. The chain joins TRBV6-1 to TRBJ2-7, with D possibly being TRBD2 (6 bases). Germline V gene sequence: CDR1 MNHNS, CDR2 SASEGT. V dropped 3 bases and J dropped 0 bases, with 12 bases sitting between them. The CDR3 sequence is 15 residues long.

This clonotype was observed at least ten times. The V gene is TRBV28, the J gene TRBJ2-1; D not certain. The CDR3 extends over 13 amino acids. Between the trimmed V and J ends, which lost 6 bases and 2 bases, there was a span of 8 bases. Germline assignment: CDR1 MDHEN and CDR2 SYDVKM. The CDR3 DNA sequence: TGTGCCAGCAGCCCTGACCCCTACAATGAGCAGTTCTTC. Its protein is CASSPDPYNEQFF. The complete variable domain, with remaining parts taken from reference TRBV28 and TRBJ2-1, reads DVKVTQSSRYLVKRTGEKVFLECVQDMDHENMFWYRQDPGLGLRLIYFSYDVKMKEKGDIPEGYSVSREKKERFSLILESASTNQTSMYLCASSPDPYNEQFFGPGTRLTVL.

This clonotype was counted at least ten times. V usage is TRBV2 and J usage is TRBJ1-1; weak D call: TRBD1 (5 bases). The CDR3 contains 13 residues. Germline CDR1 SNHLY, CDR2 FYNNEI. V shed 4 bases and J shed 4 bases, with 10 bases lying between them. The CDR3 protein is CASSGRGITEAFF. In nucleotides, the CDR3 is TGTGCCAGCAGTGGGCGGGGGATCACTGAAGCTTTCTTT.

This clonotype was picked up a small number of times. The chain employs TRBV28 and TRBJ2-1, with 8 bases aligning to TRBD1. Germline V lookup: CDR1 MDHEN, CDR2 SYDVKM. Trimming cost V 7 bases and J 5 bases; bases outside gene matches: 10. The CDR3 length is 15 residues. The CDR3 DNA reads TGTGCCAGCAAAATGGGGGGACAGGTGAACAATGAGCAGTTCTTC. This encodes CASKMGGQVNNEQFF.

This clonotype was observed at least ten times. The chain is built from TRBV20-1 and TRBJ2-4; TRBD2 agrees at 10 bases. CDR3 size: 18 residues. After removal of 6 bases from V and 0 bases from J, the junction contained 14 bases not matched to a gene. From germline, CDR1 is DFQATT and CDR2 SNEGSKA (reference sequence). In nucleotides, the CDR3 is TGCAGTGCCGTGGGAGCTAGCGGGGGCAATATAGCCAAAAACATTCAGTACTTC. This encodes CSAVGASGGNIAKNIQYF.

This clonotype was recorded at least ten times. The rearrangement links TRBV20-1 to TRBJ1-2; 7 bases match TRBD1. The V gene end was trimmed by 1 base and the J gene end by 8 bases; junction bases not matched to a gene: 4. The CDR3 sequence is 12 residues long. In germline, CDR1 is DFQATT, CDR2 SNEGSKA (reference sequence). This CDR3 is CSARGQGSGYTF. In nucleotides, the CDR3 is TGCAGTGCTAGAGGACAGGGAAGCGGCTACACCTTC.

This clonotype has just a few counts. At one end, the junction sequence differs from germline, possibly due to a read error. The genes are TRBV20-1 and TRBJ1-6; D is possibly TRBD1 (6 bases). The length of the CDR3 is 17 residues. The V gene's germline CDR1 is DFQATT and CDR2 SNEGSKA (reference sequence). The CDR3 region is CCARVQGIGSYNSPLHF. CDR3 DNA sequence: TGCTGTGCTAGAGTCCAGGGGATAGGCTCCTATAATTCACCCCTCCACTTT.

This clonotype was seen repeatedly, ten times or more. The chain is built from TRBV20-1 and TRBJ2-5; D could derive from TRBD1 or TRBD2 (6 bases each). The CDR3 has 13 amino acids. The V gene lost 5 bases and the J gene lost 3 bases, with 13 bases spanning the gap. Looked up from germline, CDR1 is DFQATT and CDR2 is SNEGSKA (reference sequence). CDR3 loop: CSALEGDKETQYF. The CDR3 DNA sequence: TGCAGTGCTCTGGAGGGGGATAAAGAGACCCAGTACTTC.

This clonotype was seen a handful of times. The CDR3 is CASGRGRNQPQHF. CDR3 sequence (DNA): TGTGCCAGTGGCAGGGGAAGGAATCAGCCCCAGCATTTT. V gene TRBV19 combines with J gene TRBJ1-5; maybe TRBD1 (6 bases). CDR1 is LNHDA and CDR2 is SQIVND in the germline V gene (reference sequence). The CDR3 length is 13 residues. V was clipped by 8 bases and J by 4 bases, with 12 bases between them.

This clonotype was counted ten times or more. This chain links TRBV20-1 with TRBJ1-1; perhaps TRBD1 as D (5 bases). The V end lost 5 bases, the J end lost 6 bases, and 7 bases lay between the germline ends. Germline V gene lookup returns CDR1 DFQATT and CDR2 SNEGSKA (reference sequence). There are 10 residues in the CDR3. CDR3: CSAGGAEAFF. The CDR3 coding sequence is TGCAGTGCTGGGGGGGCTGAAGCTTTCTTT.

This chain links TRBV19 with TRBJ1-1, with a possible D match to TRBD1 (5 bases). Trimming pared 7 bases from V and 5 bases from J, leaving 17 bases between. This CDR3 is built from 14 residues. Germline loops: CDR1 LNHDA, CDR2 SQIVND (reference sequence). The CDR3 loop is CASKVEGLGTEAFF. CDR3 DNA sequence: TGTGCCAGTAAGGTAGAGGGGCTCGGGACTGAAGCTTTCTTT.

This clonotype appeared many times. The chain employs TRBV12-3 or TRBV12-4 and TRBJ2-5, with 9 bases fitting TRBD2. This CDR3 comprises 16 residues. V trimming: 2 bases; J trimming: 5 bases; junction bases outside the gene matches: 9. CDR3 nucleotides: TGTGCCAGCAGTTTAACGCGGGGGGGCCGGAGGGAGACCCAGTACTTC. Translation gives CASSLTRGGRRETQYF.

This clonotype was observed many times. The chain combines TRBV11-2 with TRBJ2-3; maybe TRBD2 (6 bases). The CDR3 is 14 residues long. Germline loops: CDR1 SGHAT, CDR2 FQNNGV. The V and J ends lost 5 bases and 3 bases respectively, with 12 bases between them. The CDR3 region is CASSPRGTTDTQYF. CDR3 nucleotide sequence: TGTGCCAGCAGCCCCCGGGGGACGACAGATACGCAGTATTTT.

This clonotype has a handful of counts. The chain combines TRBV7-2 with TRBJ1-4; 11 bases fit TRBD1. The CDR3 covers 15 residues. V lost 5 bases and J lost 8; bases outside the gene matches: 7. Germline V lookup: CDR1 SGHTA, CDR2 FQGNSA. The CDR3 DNA reads TGTGCCAGCAGCGGAGCCGGGACAGGGGGGGAAAAACTGTTTTTT. It codes for CASSGAGTGGEKLFF.

This clonotype was recorded at least ten times. V is TRBV6-2 or TRBV6-3 and J is TRBJ2-7; D may be TRBD1 or TRBD2 (5 bases each). Trimming left V 5 bases short and J 1 base short, with 18 bases between. Germline V gene lookup returns CDR1 MNHEY and CDR2 SVGEGT. This CDR3 region has 16 residues. As DNA, the CDR3 is TGTGCCAGCAGTCCACTTTTGAGGGGCGGGTCCTACGAGCAGTACTTC. Its protein product is CASSPLLRGGSYEQYF.

The table lists this clonotype with many counts. The chain carries TRBV27 and TRBJ2-5; 8 positions agree with TRBD1. There are 15 residues in the CDR3. With V trimmed by 4 bases and J by 2 bases, 6 bases remained unmatched. Per the germline V gene, CDR1 is MNHEY and CDR2 is SMNVEV (reference sequence). Written as DNA, the CDR3 is TGTGCCAGCAGTTACAGGACAGGGAGACAAGAGACCCAGTACTTC. This encodes CASSYRTGRQETQYF.

This clonotype was recorded at least ten times. This chain uses TRBV12-3 or TRBV12-4 with TRBJ1-6, with 8 bases identical to TRBD1. Trimming at V came to 4 bases and at J to 1 base, leaving 3 bases not matched to a gene. This CDR3 has 16 residues. The CDR3, as DNA: TGTGCCAGCAGTTCCACAGGGGGGTCCTATAATTCACCCCTCCACTTT. It yields the protein CASSSTGGSYNSPLHF.

This clonotype showed up many times. The V and J genes are TRBV30 and TRBJ2-2, with TRBD2 matching 8 bases. This CDR3 is built from 14 residues. J was trimmed by 9 bases and V by 0 bases; bases with no gene match: 6. Germline-derived CDR1 and CDR2 are GTSNPN and SVGIG (reference sequence). Here the CDR3 reads CAWSVQSGSRELFF. As DNA, the CDR3 is TGTGCCTGGAGTGTACAGAGCGGGAGCCGGGAGCTGTTTTTT.

The gene calls are TRBV10-3 and TRBJ2-1; D is unclear. CDR3 size: 13 residues. V was trimmed by 6 bases and J by 4 bases, leaving 10 bases between them. Germline loops: CDR1 ENHRY, CDR2 SYGVKD. The CDR3 spells CAIRATEYNEQFF. In nucleotides, the CDR3 is TGTGCCATCAGGGCTACCGAGTACAATGAGCAGTTCTTC.

This clonotype was counted ten times or more. The gene calls are TRBV7-9 and TRBJ2-7; 7 bases fit TRBD1. J was trimmed by 0 bases and V by 5 bases; bases with no gene match: 7. Germline V gives CDR1 SEHNR, CDR2 FQNEAQ (reference sequence). The CDR3 covers 15 residues. The CDR3 protein is CASSGWDSSSYEQYF. For the CDR3, the DNA is TGTGCCAGCAGCGGTTGGGACAGTAGCTCCTACGAGCAGTACTTC.

Ten or more counts support this clonotype. This rearrangement joins TRBV12-3 or TRBV12-4 to TRBJ1-1, with TRBD1 as a possible D gene (6 bases). V was shortened by 2 bases and J by 4 bases, with 11 bases between the two germline ends. This CDR3 contains 14 residues. The DNA for the CDR3 is TGTGCCAGCAGTTTACAGGGGTCTGGCACTGAAGCTTTCTTT. It specifies CASSLQGSGTEAFF.

This clonotype was seen repeatedly, ten times or more. The gene calls are TRBV20-1 and TRBJ2-5; weak D call: TRBD2 (6 bases). The CDR3 runs to 14 residues. Germline V CDR1 and CDR2: DFQATT, SNEGSKA (reference sequence). With 6 bases removed from V and 1 base from J, the gap between germline ends came to 15 bases. In nucleotides, the CDR3 is TGCAGTGCCTTCATGGCGCGGGGCCAAGAGACCCAGTACTTC. Its translation is CSAFMARGQETQYF.

Ten or more counts support this clonotype. The rearrangement links TRBV5-1 to TRBJ2-7, with D perhaps TRBD2 (6 bases). The CDR3 spans 15 residues. The germline V and J ends were trimmed by 0 bases and 0 bases, with 10 bases remaining between them. CDR1 and CDR2 from the germline V gene are SGHRS and YFSETQ. CDR3 DNA: TGCGCCAGCAGCTTGGCCGGGGGACTCTCCTACGAGCAGTACTTC. Translated, it gives CASSLAGGLSYEQYF.

This clonotype was found a few times. The chain is built from TRBV5-1 and TRBJ2-3; 13 nucleotides line up with TRBD2. With V trimmed by 4 bases and J by 0 bases, 11 bases remained unmatched. The CDR3 is 19 residues long. Germline V lookup: CDR1 SGHRS, CDR2 YFSETQ. CDR3 DNA sequence: TGCGCCAGCAGCCCGGGACTAGCGGGACCGGAAGCTAGCACAGATACGCAGTATTTT. Protein product: CASSPGLAGPEASTDTQYF. The whole variable domain, remainder taken from reference TRBV5-1 and TRBJ2-3, is KAGVTQTPRYLIKTRGQQVTLSCSPISGHRSVSWYQQTPGQGLQFLFEYFSETQRNKGNFPGRFSGRQFSNSRSEMNVSTLELGDSALYLCASSPGLAGPEASTDTQYFGPGTRLTVL.

V and J are TRBV3-1 and TRBJ2-1, with D possibly matching TRBD2 (5 bases). V lost 0 bases, J lost 1 base, and 7 bases lay in between. The CDR3 runs 15 residues. The germline gives CDR1 LGHDT, CDR2 YNNKEL (reference sequence). CDR3 amino acids: CASSQEGLSYNEQFF. The CDR3 bases are TGTGCCAGCAGCCAAGAAGGACTTTCCTACAATGAGCAGTTCTTC.